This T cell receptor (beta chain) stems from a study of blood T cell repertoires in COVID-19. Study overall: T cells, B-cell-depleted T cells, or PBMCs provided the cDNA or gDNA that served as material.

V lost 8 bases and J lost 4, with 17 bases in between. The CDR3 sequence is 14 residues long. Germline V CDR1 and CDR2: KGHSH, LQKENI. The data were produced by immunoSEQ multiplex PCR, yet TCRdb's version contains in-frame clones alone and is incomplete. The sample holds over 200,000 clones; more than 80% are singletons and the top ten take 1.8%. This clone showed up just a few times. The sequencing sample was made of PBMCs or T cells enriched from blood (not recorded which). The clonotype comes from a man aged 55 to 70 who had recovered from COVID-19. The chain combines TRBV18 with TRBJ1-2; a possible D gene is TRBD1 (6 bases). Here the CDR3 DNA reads TGTGCCAGCACGCGGACAGAAGGGTTCTATGGCTACACCTTC. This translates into CASTRTEGFYGYTF.